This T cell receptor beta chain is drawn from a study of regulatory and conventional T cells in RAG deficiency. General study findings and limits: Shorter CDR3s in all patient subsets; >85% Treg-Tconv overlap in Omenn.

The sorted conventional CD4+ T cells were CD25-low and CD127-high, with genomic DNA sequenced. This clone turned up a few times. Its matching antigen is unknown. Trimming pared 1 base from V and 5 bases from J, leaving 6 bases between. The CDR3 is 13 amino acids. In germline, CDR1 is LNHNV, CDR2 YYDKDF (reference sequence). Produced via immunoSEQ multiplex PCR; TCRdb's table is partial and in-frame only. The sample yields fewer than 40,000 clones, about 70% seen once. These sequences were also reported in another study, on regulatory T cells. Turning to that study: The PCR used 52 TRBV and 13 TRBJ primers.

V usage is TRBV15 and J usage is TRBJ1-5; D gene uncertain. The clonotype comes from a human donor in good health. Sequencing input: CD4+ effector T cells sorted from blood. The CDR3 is CATSRGSYQPQHF. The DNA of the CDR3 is TGTGCCACCAGCAGAGGAAGTTATCAGCCCCAGCATTTT.